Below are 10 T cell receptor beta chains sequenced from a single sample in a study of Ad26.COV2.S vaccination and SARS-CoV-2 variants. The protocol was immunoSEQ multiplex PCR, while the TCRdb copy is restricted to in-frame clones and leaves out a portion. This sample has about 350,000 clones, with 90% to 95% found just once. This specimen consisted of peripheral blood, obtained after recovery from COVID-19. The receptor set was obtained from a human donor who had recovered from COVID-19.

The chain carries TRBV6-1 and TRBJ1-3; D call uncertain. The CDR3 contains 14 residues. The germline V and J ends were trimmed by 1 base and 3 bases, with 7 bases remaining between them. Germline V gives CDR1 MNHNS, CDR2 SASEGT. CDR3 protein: CASSEELGGNTIYF. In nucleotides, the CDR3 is TGTGCCAGCAGTGAAGAATTAGGTGGAAACACCATATATTTT.

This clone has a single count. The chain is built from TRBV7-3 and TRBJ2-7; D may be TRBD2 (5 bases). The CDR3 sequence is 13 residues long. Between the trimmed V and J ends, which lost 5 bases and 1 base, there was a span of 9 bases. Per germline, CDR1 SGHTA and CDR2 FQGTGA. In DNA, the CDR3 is TGTGCCAGCAGCCTCGGGGAGTCCTACGAGCAGTACTTC. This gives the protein CASSLGESYEQYF.

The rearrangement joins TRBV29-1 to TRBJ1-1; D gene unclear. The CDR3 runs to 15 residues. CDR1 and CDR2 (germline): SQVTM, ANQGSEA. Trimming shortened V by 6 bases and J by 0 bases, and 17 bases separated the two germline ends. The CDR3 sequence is CSVPDYQELNTEAFF. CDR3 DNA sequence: TGCAGCGTCCCTGATTACCAGGAGCTGAACACTGAAGCTTTCTTT.

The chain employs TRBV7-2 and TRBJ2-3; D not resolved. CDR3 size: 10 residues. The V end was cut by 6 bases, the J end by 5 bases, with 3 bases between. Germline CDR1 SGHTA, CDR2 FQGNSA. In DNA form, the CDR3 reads TGTGCCAGCAGGAAAGATACGCAGTATTTT. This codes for CASRKDTQYF.

Here the CDR3 DNA reads TGTGCCAGCAGCGTAGGAACGAACAAAGAGACCCAGTACTTC. It encodes CASSVGTNKETQYF. The chain uses TRBV9 and TRBJ2-5; D is uncertain. The CDR3 totals 14 residues. The V gene lost 0 bases and the J gene lost 3 bases, with 9 bases spanning the gap. From germline, CDR1 is SGDLS and CDR2 YYNGEE.

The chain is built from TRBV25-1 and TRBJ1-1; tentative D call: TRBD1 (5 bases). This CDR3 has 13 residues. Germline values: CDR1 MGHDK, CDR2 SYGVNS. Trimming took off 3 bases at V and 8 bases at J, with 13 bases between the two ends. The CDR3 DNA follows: TGTGCCAGCAGTGAGGGGAAAGGGGCCGAAGCTTTCTTT. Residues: CASSEGKGAEAFF.

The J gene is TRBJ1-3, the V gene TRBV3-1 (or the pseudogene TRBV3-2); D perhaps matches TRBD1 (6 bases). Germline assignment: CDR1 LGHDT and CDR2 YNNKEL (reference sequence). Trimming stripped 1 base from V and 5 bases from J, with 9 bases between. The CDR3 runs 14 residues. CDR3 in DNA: TGTGCCAGCAGCCAAGTCCGGGGGCGAAACACCATATATTTT. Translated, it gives CASSQVRGRNTIYF.

The CDR3 here is CASSLATGRRLYGYTF. CDR3 DNA sequence: TGTGCCAGCAGCTTAGCCACGGGCAGGCGGCTCTATGGCTACACCTTC. This chain links TRBV7-8 with TRBJ1-2; D not certain. This CDR3 spans 16 amino acids. V lost 0 bases and J 4 bases, leaving 15 bases between the germline ends. Germline CDR1 and CDR2: SGHVS and FQNEAQ.

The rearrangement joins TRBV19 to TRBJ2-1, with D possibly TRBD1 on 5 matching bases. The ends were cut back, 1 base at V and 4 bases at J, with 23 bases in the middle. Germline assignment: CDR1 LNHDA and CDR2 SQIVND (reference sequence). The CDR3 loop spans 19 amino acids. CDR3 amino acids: CASSIGDRVDPIWYNEQFF. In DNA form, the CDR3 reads TGTGCCAGTAGTATAGGAGACAGAGTAGACCCGATATGGTACAATGAGCAGTTCTTC.

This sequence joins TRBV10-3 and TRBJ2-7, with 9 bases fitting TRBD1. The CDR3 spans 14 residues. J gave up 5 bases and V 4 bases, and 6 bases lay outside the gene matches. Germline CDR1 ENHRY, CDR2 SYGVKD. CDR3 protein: CAISGGTGYNEQYF. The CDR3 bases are TGTGCCATCAGTGGGGGGACAGGGTATAACGAGCAGTACTTC.